Listed below are T cell receptor beta chains from one sample, sequenced in a study of T-cell reconstitution after alpha-beta-depleted transplantation in children. MiXCR, run by TCRdb on the PCR reads, gives a single entry per CDR3 protein. Of approximately 44,000 distinct CDR3 sequences detected, 5% to 6.5% appear once; the ten largest clones hold over 30%. The specimen comprised PBMCs, mostly from graft donor cells, sampled 60 days after TCRalphabeta/CD19-depleted stem cell transplant. These receptors were collected from a female patient aged 2-15 years who had a stem cell transplant for aplastic anemia, so the T cells may come from the graft donor. Each CDR3 is given with its conserved first and last residue. A D gene is named only where the DNA matches it firmly. The listing skips clone size in some rows; elsewhere it reads once, few, many or a size class.

J	size	V	D	DNA	CDR3
TRBJ1-4	many	TRBV6-5	TRBD1	TGTGCCAGCAGTTACTCGAGGGCATCCGGGACAGGGCATAACAAGGAAAAACTGTTTTTT	CASSYSRASGTGHNKEKLFF
TRBJ1-5	many	TRBV7-2	NA	TGTGCCAGCAGCTTAGAGCTTTCCGCCGGCCAGCCCCAGCATTTT	CASSLELSAGQPQHF
TRBJ2-5	many	TRBV2	NA	TGTGCCAGCAGTGTATACGGGAACCAAGAGACCCAGTACTTC	CASSVYGNQETQYF
TRBJ1-1	many	TRBV5-1	NA	TGCGCCAGCAGCTTGGAGACAGGAGCGAACACTGAAGCTTTCTTT	CASSLETGANTEAFF
TRBJ2-5	NA	TRBV19	TRBD1	TGTGCCAGTAGTACCGGACAGGGGGCAGAGACCCAGTACTTC	CASSTGQGAETQYF
TRBJ2-2	few	TRBV18	NA	TGTGCCAGCTCCGGAACAGGGACCCTCACCGGGGAGCTGTTTTTT	CASSGTGTLTGELFF
TRBJ1-5	many	TRBV6-6	NA	TGTGCCAGCAGTTACGGTCAAACAGGGTTGAGCAATCAGCCCCAGCATTTT	CASSYGQTGLSNQPQHF
TRBJ2-1	many	TRBV12-3/TRBV12-4	NA	TGTGCCAGCACCGATTTTCCCTCCTACAATGAGCAGTTCTTC	CASTDFPSYNEQFF
TRBJ2-3	many	TRBV25-1	NA	TGTGCCAGCAGTGAATTTACAGATACGCAGTATTTT	CASSEFTDTQYF
TRBJ2-3	many	TRBV29-1	TRBD2	TGCAGCTTAAAGGGAGGACTAGCGGGAACAGATACGCAGTATTTT	CSLKGGLAGTDTQYF
TRBJ2-5	NA	TRBV2	NA	TGTGCCAGCAGTGCCCAGGGGGGTAGGGAAGAGACCCAGTACTTC	CASSAQGGREETQYF
TRBJ2-5	many	TRBV6-6	NA	TGTGCCAGCAGCATGGGAGAGACCCAGTACTTC	CASSMGETQYF
TRBJ2-3	NA	TRBV29-1	NA	TGCAGCGTTGAAGGGGTGGCCCCAGGTACGCAGTATTTT	CSVEGVAPGTQYF
TRBJ2-2	many	TRBV20-1	NA	TGCAGTGCTAGAAAACTCAACACCGGGGAGCTGTTTTTT	CSARKLNTGELFF
TRBJ2-2	many	TRBV18	NA	TGTGCCAGCCTGAATCCACAGGTCACCGGGGAGCTGTTTTTT	CASLNPQVTGELFF
TRBJ1-4	NA	TRBV20-1	NA	TGCAGTGCCCCCGTTCGAGTAAATGAAAAACTGTTTTTT	CSAPVRVNEKLFF
TRBJ2-4	many	TRBV7-6	NA	TGTGCCAGCAGCTTACAGGGGGGAGGTTTCAAAAACATTCAGTACTTC	CASSLQGGGFKNIQYF
TRBJ2-5	few	TRBV2	NA	TGTGCCAGCAGTGAAGGTACTCGCCAAGAGACCCAGTACTTC	CASSEGTRQETQYF
TRBJ2-3	many	TRBV6-5	NA	TGTGCCAGCAGTTACCGAGACAGGTCGGGTGGGCAGTATTTT	CASSYRDRSGGQYF
TRBJ1-4	NA	TRBV27	NA	TGTGCCAGCAGTTTACCCGCAAGGAGAAGGGGTGAAAAACTGTTTTTT	CASSLPARRRGEKLFF
TRBJ1-1	many	TRBV11-2	NA	TGTGCCAGCAGCTTAGGCAGGGGACCCATGAACACTGAAGCTTTCTTT	CASSLGRGPMNTEAFF
TRBJ1-6	many	TRBV28	TRBD1	TGTGCCAGCAGTGTGCCCGGGACAGACATAAGATCCCTCCACTTT	CASSVPGTDIRSLHF
TRBJ1-2	few	TRBV7-9	TRBD1	TGTGCCAGCAGCCGGACAGGGGGCAACTATGGCTACACCTTC	CASSRTGGNYGYTF
TRBJ2-7	many	TRBV9	TRBD2	TGTGCCAGCAGCGTAGCCGGGACTAGCGGTTACGAGCAGTACTTC	CASSVAGTSGYEQYF
TRBJ2-1	many	TRBV24-1	NA	TGTGCCACCAGTGATTCTTTACTAGTCTACAATGAGCAGTTCTTC	CATSDSLLVYNEQFF
TRBJ1-6	NA	TRBV28	TRBD1	TGTGCCAGCAACCTCAGGGGGCGGAATTCACCCCTCCACTTT	CASNLRGRNSPLHF
TRBJ2-5	many	TRBV7-9	NA	TGTGCCAGCAGCTTTGGCGGGCAAGAGACCCAGTACTTC	CASSFGGQETQYF
TRBJ2-3	few	TRBV5-1	NA	TGCGCCAGCAGCTTGGAGACAAGCTCCACAGATACGCAGTATTTT	CASSLETSSTDTQYF
TRBJ2-7	NA	TRBV19	NA	TGTGCCAGTAGTATCTCCCTTGGGGGCGAGCAGTACTTC	CASSISLGGEQYF
TRBJ2-3	many	TRBV3-1	TRBD2	TGTGCCAGCAGCCAACGCGGAGCGGGGCCGAGGGATACGCAGTATTTT	CASSQRGAGPRDTQYF
TRBJ2-2	many	TRBV6-1	TRBD1	TGTGCCAGCAGCAACAGGGGGCTGAGGGAGCTGTTTTTT	CASSNRGLRELFF
TRBJ1-1	many	TRBV7-9	TRBD1	TGTGCCAGCAGCTTGACAGGGGAGGGAATCACTGAAGCTTTCTTT	CASSLTGEGITEAFF
TRBJ2-7	many	TRBV5-1	TRBD1	TGCGCCAGCAGCTTGTCGGACAGGGGTCCCTACGAGCAGTACTTC	CASSLSDRGPYEQYF
TRBJ2-1	many	TRBV7-7	TRBD2	TGTGCCAGCAGCGGCGGGGGGGGCAATGAGCAGTTCTTC	CASSGGGGNEQFF
TRBJ1-4	many	TRBV7-9	TRBD1	TGTGCCAGCAGCTACTCCGGGACAGCAAATGAAAAACTGTTTTTT	CASSYSGTANEKLFF
TRBJ2-2	medium-sized	TRBV7-7	TRBD1	TGTGCCAGCAGCCGAGGACAGGGTGACGGGGAGCTGTTTTTT	CASSRGQGDGELFF
TRBJ2-7	few	TRBV29-1	NA	TGCAGCGTGAGTTGGGCCAGGGGAGGCGAGCAGTACTTC	CSVSWARGGEQYF
TRBJ1-5	many	TRBV12-3/TRBV12-4	NA	TGTGCCACTAACAGGGACGCGGTTGTCCCCCAGCATTTT	CATNRDAVVPQHF
TRBJ2-1	many	TRBV15	TRBD2	TGTGCCACCAGCAGGCGAGCGGGGGGGAACAATGAGCAGTTCTTC	CATSRRAGGNNEQFF
TRBJ1-2	many	TRBV5-6	TRBD1	TGTGCCAGCAGCCCTTTGGACAGGGATGGCTACACCTTC	CASSPLDRDGYTF
TRBJ2-2	many	TRBV12-3/TRBV12-4	NA	TGTGCCAGCAGTTTAGGGGCAGGGGAGGGCGGCGGGGAGCTGTTTTTT	CASSLGAGEGGGELFF
TRBJ2-1	many	TRBV7-8	NA	TGTGCCAGCAGCTTAGCTGCGGGGGCTACCTCCTACAATGAGCAGTTCTTC	CASSLAAGATSYNEQFF
TRBJ2-7	NA	TRBV3-1	NA	TGTGCCAGCAGCCAAGACAGGGTGGGGGAGCAGTACTTC	CASSQDRVGEQYF
TRBJ1-6	many	TRBV28	TRBD1	TGTGCCAGCAGTACCCGGACAGGCCTCGGATCACCCCTCCACTTT	CASSTRTGLGSPLHF
TRBJ2-3	many	TRBV28	NA	TGTGCCAGCAGGGGTACCTGGCCAGATACGCAGTATTTT	CASRGTWPDTQYF
TRBJ2-1	many	TRBV24-1	TRBD1	TGTGCCACCAGCAGGGGGTCCAATGAGCAGTTCTTC	CATSRGSNEQFF
TRBJ1-5	NA	TRBV30	NA	TGTGCCTGGAGTGGGCAAGGGGGCAATCAGCCCCAGCATTTT	CAWSGQGGNQPQHF
TRBJ2-4	few	TRBV7-9	TRBD1	TGTGCCAGCAGCTTAGAGGACAGGCTAGCCAAAAACATTCAGTACTTC	CASSLEDRLAKNIQYF
TRBJ2-5	many	TRBV29-1	NA	TGCAGCGTTGATTTAGTCCCCAATTTGAGCGGAGAGACCCAGTACTTC	CSVDLVPNLSGETQYF
TRBJ2-3	few	TRBV6-1	NA	TGTGCCAGCAGTGAATTGGGGGCCACAGATACGCAGTATTTT	CASSELGATDTQYF
TRBJ2-7	many	TRBV10-3	NA	TGTGCCATCAGTGAGATAGGCGGCAGGAGAACCTACGAGCAGTACTTC	CAISEIGGRRTYEQYF
TRBJ1-5	many	TRBV4-1	NA	TGCGCCAGCAGCCCTCAGGAGGTCGGTCAGCCCCAGCATTTT	CASSPQEVGQPQHF